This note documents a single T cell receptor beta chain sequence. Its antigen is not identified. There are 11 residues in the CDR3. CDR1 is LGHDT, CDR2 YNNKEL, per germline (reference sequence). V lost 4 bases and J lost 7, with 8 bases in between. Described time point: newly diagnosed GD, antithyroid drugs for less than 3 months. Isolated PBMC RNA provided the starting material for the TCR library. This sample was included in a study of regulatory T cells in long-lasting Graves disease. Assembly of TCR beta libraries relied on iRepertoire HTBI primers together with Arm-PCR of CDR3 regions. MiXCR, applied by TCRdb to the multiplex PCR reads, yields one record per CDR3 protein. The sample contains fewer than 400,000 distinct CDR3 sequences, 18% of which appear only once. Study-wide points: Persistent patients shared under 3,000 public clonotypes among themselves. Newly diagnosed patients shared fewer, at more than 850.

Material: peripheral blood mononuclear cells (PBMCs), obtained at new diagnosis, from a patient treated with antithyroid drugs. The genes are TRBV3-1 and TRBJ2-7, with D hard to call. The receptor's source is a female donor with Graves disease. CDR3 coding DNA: TGTGCCAGCAGCCGAGCTTTTGAGCAGTACTTC. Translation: CASSRAFEQYF.